The source of this T cell receptor beta chain is a study of regulatory T cells in long-lasting Graves disease. There are 15 residues in the CDR3. Per germline, CDR1 LGHNA and CDR2 YNFKEQ. Trimming cost V 4 bases and J 15 bases, with 25 bases left between them. Notes on the study in general: Persistent patients shared more public clonotypes (under 3,000) than newly diagnosed patients (around 1,000).

This clonotype was counted only a few times. The antigen is undetermined. As for time point: newly diagnosed GD, antithyroid drugs for less than 3 months. With RNA extracted from PBMCs as input, the TCR library was made. CDR3-region Arm-PCR and iRepertoire HTBI primers produced the TCR beta libraries. Via MiXCR, TCRdb re-called the multiplex PCR reads, giving one row per CDR3 protein. In the table there are a few hundred thousand distinct CDR3 sequences, 10% to 15% of which are singletons. The same sample was also studied in work on T cells in Graves' hyperthyroidism and ophthalmopathy. Per that paper: Model-based prediction identified ophthalmopathy a median roughly 5.9 months prior to its onset.

The starting material was peripheral blood mononuclear cells (PBMCs), obtained at new diagnosis, from a patient treated with antithyroid drugs. The receptor comes from a woman younger than 30 with Graves disease. The V gene is TRBV4-2, the J gene TRBJ1-5; unclear D gene. CDR3 region: CASSPAPGNGGQVHF. The CDR3 DNA is TGTGCCAGCAGCCCCGCACCCGGCAATGGTGGGCAGGTGCATTTT.